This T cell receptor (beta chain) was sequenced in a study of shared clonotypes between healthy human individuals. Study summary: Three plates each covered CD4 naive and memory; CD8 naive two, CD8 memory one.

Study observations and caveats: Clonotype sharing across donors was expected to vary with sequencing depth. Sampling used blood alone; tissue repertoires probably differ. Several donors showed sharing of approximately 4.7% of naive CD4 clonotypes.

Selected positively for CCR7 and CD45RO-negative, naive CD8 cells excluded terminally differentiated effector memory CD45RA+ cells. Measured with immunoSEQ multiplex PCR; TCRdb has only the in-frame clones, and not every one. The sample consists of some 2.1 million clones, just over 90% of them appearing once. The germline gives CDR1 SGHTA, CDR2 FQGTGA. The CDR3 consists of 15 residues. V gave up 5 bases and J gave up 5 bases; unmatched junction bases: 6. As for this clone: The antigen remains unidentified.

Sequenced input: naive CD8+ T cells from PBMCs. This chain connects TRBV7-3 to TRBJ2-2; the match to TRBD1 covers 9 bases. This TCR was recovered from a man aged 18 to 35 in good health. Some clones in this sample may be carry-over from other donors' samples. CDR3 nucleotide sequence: TGTGCCAGCAGCCCACAGGGGGCTCTGACCGGGGAGCTGTTTTTT. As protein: CASSPQGALTGELFF.